Presented here are 17 T cell receptor beta chains from one specimen sequenced in a study of T-cell reconstitution after alpha-beta-depleted transplantation in children. Unique molecular identifiers were used to barcode this TCRbeta library. TCRdb passed the PCR reads through MiXCR, listing each CDR3 protein once. Of approximately 350,000 distinct CDR3 sequences in the sample, about an eighth were seen once. The sample was PBMCs, taken from the stem cell graft. Receptor source: a human donor who donated a stem cell graft to a child with Fanconi anemia.

This clonotype appeared many times. V is TRBV12-3 or TRBV12-4 and J is TRBJ2-2; TRBD1 matches 9 bases. The CDR3 consists of 16 residues. The J segment lost 1 base and the V segment lost 3 bases, leaving 3 bases of the junction unmatched. CDR3 sequence: CASSFRTGVNTGELFF. The CDR3 DNA reads as TGTGCCAGCAGTTTCCGGACAGGGGTGAACACCGGGGAGCTGTTTTTT.

The V call is TRBV5-1, the J call TRBJ2-3; D gene unclear. The germline V gene has CDR1 SGHRS and CDR2 YFSETQ. The V gene lost 2 bases and the J gene lost 2 bases, with 9 bases spanning the gap. This CDR3 contains 14 residues. Written as DNA, the CDR3 is TGCGCCAGCAGCTTCCGCACCGCCACAGATACGCAGTATTTT. Its protein product is CASSFRTATDTQYF.

The table lists this clonotype with a few counts. This rearrangement joins TRBV7-2 to TRBJ2-7, with D possibly matching TRBD1 (6 bases). Trimming left V 1 base short and J 3 bases short, with 10 bases between. CDR3 size: 14 residues. The germline V gene encodes CDR1 SGHTA and CDR2 FQGNSA. The CDR3 loop is CASSLEAGDYEQYF. The CDR3 DNA sequence: TGTGCCAGCAGCTTAGAAGCAGGGGACTACGAGCAGTACTTC.

The rearrangement links TRBV5-1 to TRBJ2-6, with D unclear. V was trimmed by 0 bases and J by 0 bases, leaving 13 bases between them. This CDR3 has 18 residues. Germline CDR1 reads SGHRS; CDR2 reads YFSETQ. CDR3 DNA sequence: TGCGCCAGCAGCTTGGTCGGCAACCTACGCTCTGGGGCCAACGTCCTGACTTTC. This sequence encodes CASSLVGNLRSGANVLTF.

This clonotype was observed many times. The chain employs TRBV20-1 and TRBJ2-7, with a weak D call TRBD2 (5 bases). The germline V gene has CDR1 DFQATT and CDR2 SNEGSKA (reference sequence). There are 13 residues in the CDR3. V was cut by 3 bases and J by 5 bases, with 14 bases left in between. Here the CDR3 DNA reads TGCAGTGCTAGGGAGGACTTTCCTGACGAGCAGTACGTC. Its protein is CSAREDFPDEQYV.

The chain links TRBV18 to TRBJ2-5; 9 bases agree with TRBD2. This CDR3 contains 15 residues. Trimming at V came to 3 bases and at J to 5 bases, leaving 7 bases not matched to a gene. Germline lookup yields CDR1 KGHSH and CDR2 LQKENI. The CDR3: CASSPLAGQGETQYF. CDR3 in DNA: TGTGCCAGCTCACCTCTAGCGGGGCAAGGGGAGACCCAGTACTTC.

This clonotype was observed a handful of times. CDR3 nucleotide sequence: TGTGCCAGCAGCCCCGGACAGGCCACTGGAAACACCATATATTTT. This sequence encodes CASSPGQATGNTIYF. The V call is TRBV5-5, the J call TRBJ1-3, with 7 bases lining up with TRBD1. With V trimmed by 4 bases and J by 2 bases, 6 bases remained unmatched. In germline, CDR1 is SGHKS, CDR2 YYEKEE (reference sequence). The CDR3 is made up of 15 amino acids.

The V and J genes are TRBV11-2 and TRBJ2-1, with D possibly TRBD2 on 5 matching bases. V was pared by 3 bases and J by 7 bases, with 16 bases between. The CDR3 totals 15 residues. Germline V gives CDR1 SGHAT, CDR2 FQNNGV. The CDR3 coding sequence is TGTGCCAGCAGCTTCGGCGGCGGGTCCACTAATGAGCAGTTCTTC. Translating gives CASSFGGGSTNEQFF.

This clonotype was recorded at least ten times. A read error may produce the germline difference seen at one junction end. V and J are TRBV7-7 and TRBJ2-3; D uncertain. Germline assignment: CDR1 SSHAT and CDR2 FNYEAQ (reference sequence). The CDR3 totals 14 residues. The CDR3 DNA reads as TGTGCTAGCAGCTTAGGGTCCAGCACAGATACGCAGTATTTT. It codes for CASSLGSSTDTQYF.

Only a few counts were recorded for this clonotype. The chain uses TRBV11-2 and TRBJ1-1; D is unresolved. The CDR3 is made up of 15 amino acids. Germline V lookup: CDR1 SGHAT, CDR2 FQNNGV. The V end lost 1 base, the J end lost 0 bases, and 9 bases lay between the germline ends. The CDR3 here is CASSLGSRMNTEAFF. In DNA, the CDR3 is TGTGCCAGCAGCTTAGGAAGCAGGATGAACACTGAAGCTTTCTTT.

The sample holds many counts of this clonotype. The V call is TRBV7-6, the J call TRBJ2-7; D uncertain. This CDR3 contains 12 residues. Trimming stripped 6 bases from V and 3 bases from J, with 9 bases between. Germline values: CDR1 SGHVS, CDR2 FNYEAQ. The CDR3 loop is CASSSTGYEQYF. Written as DNA, the CDR3 is TGTGCCAGCAGTTCTACCGGCTACGAGCAGTACTTC.

This clonotype was counted many times. This chain links TRBV12-5 with TRBJ1-4; D unresolved. Germline V gives CDR1 LGHNT, CDR2 FRNRAP. The CDR3 consists of 9 residues. V was cut by 5 bases and J by 9 bases, with 1 base left in between. For the CDR3, the DNA is TGTGCTAGTGGTCAAAAACTGTTTTTT. It specifies CASGQKLFF.

V gene TRBV19 combines with J gene TRBJ2-2; a possible D gene is TRBD2 (5 bases). CDR1 is LNHDA, CDR2 SQIVND, per germline (reference sequence). The V gene lost 6 bases and the J gene lost 7 bases, with 15 bases spanning the gap. The CDR3 totals 14 residues. The CDR3 region has the DNA TGTGCCAGTAGCCTTGAGGGCCTCCACGGGGAGCTGTTTTTT. Protein product: CASSLEGLHGELFF.

This chain connects TRBV5-1 to TRBJ1-2; TRBD1 is a possible D gene (6 bases). CDR3 size: 14 residues. Germline V gives CDR1 SGHRS, CDR2 YFSETQ. V was pared by 7 bases and J by 6 bases, with 19 bases between. CDR3 region: CASGRAGEFNGYTF. CDR3 nucleotides: TGCGCCAGCGGGCGCGCAGGGGAGTTCAATGGCTACACCTTC.

This clonotype was detected a few times. The chain joins TRBV7-8 to TRBJ1-2, with D uncertain. Trimming removed 3 bases at V and 4 bases at J, with 15 bases between. The CDR3 spans 15 residues. Germline loops: CDR1 SGHVS, CDR2 FQNEAQ. Here the CDR3 DNA reads TGTGCCAGCAGCTTGACAAAGGGCACAACCTATGGCTACACCTTC. Translating gives CASSLTKGTTYGYTF.

The sample holds a few counts of this clonotype. The DNA for the CDR3 is TGCGCCAGCAGCCACGGAATAAGTCAGGGCGCTGAAGCTTTCTTT. This gives the protein CASSHGISQGAEAFF. The chain recombines TRBV5-1 with TRBJ1-1; D may be TRBD1 (5 bases). Germline V gives CDR1 SGHRS, CDR2 YFSETQ. The V and J ends lost 4 bases and 6 bases respectively, with 19 bases between them. This CDR3 contains 15 residues.

This clonotype occurred many times. The genes are TRBV28 and TRBJ2-1; 7 bases map to TRBD1. The junction had 13 bases not matched to a gene; V was cut back by 1 base and J by 10 bases. CDR3 length: 16 residues. Germline V gene data show CDR1 as MDHEN and CDR2 as SYDVKM. The CDR3: CASSLSLQGGAEEQFF. CDR3 sequence (DNA): TGTGCCAGCAGTTTATCTCTTCAAGGGGGCGCGGAGGAGCAGTTCTTC.